This T cell receptor beta chain appears in the sequencing data of a study of blood T cell repertoires in COVID-19 (dated by TCRdb to between 2020 and 2021). A note on the overall study: Samples covering the acute and convalescent phases of COVID-19 were provided by collaborators in the United States, Italy and Spain. The repertoires were made available in a free public database intended to serve as a resource for research on the immune response to SARS-CoV-2. Subjects who had been exposed to COVID-19, were actively infected with it, or had recovered from it provided the deeply sampled blood TCRbeta repertoires that made up the dataset. Where available, HLA class I and class II types were obtained from metadata supplied by the sample provider rather than from assay-based typing. The prospective study material was composed of cDNA or gDNA derived from T cells, B-cell-depleted T cells, or PBMCs. Nearly every sample came with metadata listing a de-identified subject ID, COVID-19 status, age in years and sex. Samples came from the ongoing ImmuneRACE study (first 160 participants) plus 1,254 subjects from 6 global collaborators. Study-wide conclusions, independent of this receptor: The amount of clinical and demographic metadata varied by source and participant and was provided uncurated.

TCRbeta CDR3 regions were amplified from genomic DNA by means of the immunoSEQ Assay, a bias-controlled multiplex PCR. Per the original workflow: Nucleated cell counts per sample were estimated from amplification of reference gene primers within the assay. To quantify the absolute abundance of each unique TCRbeta CDR3 rearrangement, sequence reads were collapsed and filtered. For each sample, productive Simpson clonality was calculated as the square root of Simpson's diversity index over productive rearrangements. In TCRdb, the immuneACCESS table is reduced to in-frame sequences with V and J assigned. These tables do not hold every clone; where another copy was compared, an unresolved V gene accounts for under half, and the others remain unexplained. That table furnishes V, J and clone size, whereas the DNA furnished D and trimming. This sample holds about 74,000 clones; approximately 80% were observed only once. The biggest ten clones account for around 12% of the sample.

Comment on this clone: Its target antigen remains unknown. One base away there is no much larger clone; base qualities are not given.

The collaborating institutions used their own protocols to collect whole blood in K2EDTA tubes. Collaborator samples were shipped for TCRbeta analysis as frozen whole blood, isolated PBMCs, or DNA extracted from either sample type. CDR3 length: 13 amino acids, cysteine to phenylalanine. Just CDR3 DNA is preserved here, 39 bases in frame from base 1. Based on the germline V gene, the CDR1 and CDR2 sequences are SGHDT and YYEEEE. Relative to germline, V is missing 4 bases and J is missing 8 bases, with 7 bases of the junction outside any gene match. The sequence links TRBV5-6 to TRBJ1-2, with 8 junctional bases fitting TRBD1. The clonotype was recovered from a human donor in a cohort sampled during active COVID-19. Sequencing input: peripheral blood. CDR3 sequence: CASSPTGAYGYTF. The bases read TGTGCCAGCAGCCCGACAGGGGCCTACGGCTACACCTTC.